This T cell receptor (beta chain) is from a study of circulating and synovial CD4+ cells in juvenile arthritis. The assay was immunoSEQ multiplex PCR, and TCRdb's table has in-frame clones only and misses some. The sample shows under 40,000 clones, 93% of them seen only once. The length of the CDR3 is 14 residues. Germline lookup yields CDR1 MDHEN and CDR2 SYDVKM. This chain connects TRBV28 to TRBJ2-5, with 9 bases aligning to TRBD1. Near its end, the DNA agrees better with TRBJ2-7, so the J call may be wrong. This sequence was found in a human donor with juvenile idiopathic arthritis. Sequencing was performed on CD4+ T cells from blood. CDR3 sequence reads: CASSFGDRDYEQYF. CDR3 in DNA: TGTGCCAGCAGTTTCGGGGACAGGGATTACGAGCAGTACTTC.